The 14 T cell receptor beta chains listed next were all sequenced from one sample in a study of cytomegalovirus exposure and HLA in healthy donors. A multiplex PCR was run with 60 Vbeta primers and 13 Jbeta primers. Measured with immunoSEQ multiplex PCR; TCRdb has only the in-frame clones, and not every one. The sample totals roughly 78,000 clones. Sequenced material: PBMCs. All receptors come from a man aged 35 to 55 in good health and CMV-seronegative.

J is TRBJ2-1 and V is TRBV7-9; 9 bases fit TRBD1. Germline CDR1 is SEHNR and CDR2 is FQNEAQ (reference sequence). V lost 5 bases to trimming and J lost 8 bases; unmatched junction nucleotides: 7. The CDR3 totals 14 residues. The CDR3 is CASSGGTGSYEQFF. CDR3 DNA sequence: TGTGCCAGCAGCGGCGGGACAGGGAGCTATGAGCAGTTCTTC. Complete variable domain (other parts from reference TRBV7-9 and TRBJ2-1): DTGVSQNPRHKITKRGQNVTFRCDPISEHNRLYWYRQTLGQGPEFLTYFQNEAQLEKSRLLSDRFSAERPKGSFSTLEIQRTEQGDSAMYLCASSGGTGSYEQFFGPGTRLTVL.

CDR3 sequence (DNA): TGTGCCAGTAACATAGGAACTAGCGGCTACAATGAGCAGTTCTTC. Its translation: CASNIGTSGYNEQFF. The rearrangement uses TRBV19 and TRBJ2-1, with 8 bases matching TRBD2. This CDR3 is built from 15 residues. Unmatched junction bases numbered 8, after V lost 7 bases and J lost 3 bases. Germline V gives CDR1 LNHDA, CDR2 SQIVND (reference sequence).

The genes are TRBV2 and TRBJ2-2, with TRBD1 matching 9 bases. Germline assignment: CDR1 SNHLY and CDR2 FYNNEI. The CDR3 runs to 15 residues. With V trimmed by 7 bases and J by 3 bases, 6 bases remained unmatched. CDR3: CASTWDREDTGELFF. The DNA of the CDR3 is TGTGCCAGCACCTGGGACAGGGAGGACACCGGGGAGCTGTTTTTT.

This chain uses TRBV6-5 with TRBJ2-7; TRBD1 agrees at 8 bases. The CDR3 covers 15 residues. The junction had 6 bases not matched to a gene; V was cut back by 5 bases and J by 0 bases. Germline V lookup: CDR1 MNHEY, CDR2 SVGAGI. The CDR3 protein is CASSRDRRSSYEQYF. The CDR3 coding sequence is TGTGCCAGCAGTCGGGACAGGAGGAGCTCCTACGAGCAGTACTTC.

The chain links TRBV7-6 to TRBJ2-5; TRBD1 is a possible D gene (5 bases). V shed 2 bases and J shed 4 bases, with 11 bases lying between them. Germline CDR1 is SGHVS and CDR2 is FNYEAQ. CDR3 length: 14 amino acids. This CDR3 reads CASSLYQGTETQYF. As DNA, the CDR3 is TGTGCCAGCAGCTTATATCAGGGAACAGAGACCCAGTACTTC.

As regards this clone: At one boundary the junction diverges from the germline segment, which might be a read error. DNA of the CDR3: TGTGCCAGCAGTAGATCGGGCAGCGGGAGCCCACTTCGACTTTTC. This translates into CASSRSGSGSPLRLF. This chain joins TRBV28 and TRBJ2-7; TRBD2 matches 8 bases. Germline CDR1 is MDHEN and CDR2 is SYDVKM. The CDR3 loop spans 15 amino acids.

This chain connects TRBV18 to TRBJ1-4; TRBD1 matches 7 bases. Per germline, CDR1 KGHSH and CDR2 LQKENI. With V trimmed by 5 bases and J by 7 bases, 10 bases remained unmatched. CDR3 size: 15 residues. The CDR3 spells CASSSHRGRVEKLFF. CDR3 DNA sequence: TGTGCCAGCTCATCCCACAGGGGTCGTGTTGAAAAACTGTTTTTT.

The chain carries TRBV9 and TRBJ2-1; perhaps TRBD2 as D (6 bases). The germline V and J ends were trimmed by 0 bases and 9 bases, with 13 bases remaining between them. Looked up from germline, CDR1 is SGDLS and CDR2 is YYNGEE. CDR3 length: 14 amino acids. The CDR3 sequence: CASSVEWGLGEQFF. For the CDR3, the DNA is TGTGCCAGCAGCGTAGAGTGGGGACTCGGTGAGCAGTTCTTC. The full variable domain, with the rest looked up from reference TRBV9 and TRBJ2-1, is DSGVTQTPKHLITATGQRVTLRCSPRSGDLSVYWYQQSLDQGLQFLIQYYNGEERAKGNILERFSAQQFPDLHSELNLSSLELGDSALYFCASSVEWGLGEQFFGPGTRLTVL.

V gene TRBV6-1 combines with J gene TRBJ2-5; TRBD2 agrees at 7 bases. Germline values: CDR1 MNHNS, CDR2 SASEGT. The CDR3 covers 13 residues. J lost 5 bases, V lost 8 bases, and 8 bases had no gene match. As DNA, the CDR3 is TGTGCCAGCCGAGCGGGGTTTCGGGAGACCCAGTACTTC. As protein: CASRAGFRETQYF.

This chain links TRBV5-5 with TRBJ2-5, with 11 bases lining up with TRBD2. CDR3 length: 16 amino acids. V was clipped by 1 base and J by 5 bases; unmatched bases: 7. Germline V gives CDR1 SGHKS, CDR2 YYEKEE (reference sequence). This CDR3 reads CASSLSVAGGQETQYF. CDR3 sequence (DNA): TGTGCCAGCAGCTTGAGTGTAGCGGGGGGGCAGGAGACCCAGTACTTC.

This chain joins TRBV11-2 and TRBJ2-7; TRBD2 is a possible D gene (7 bases). V was clipped by 5 bases and J by 2 bases, with 19 bases between them. Germline values: CDR1 SGHAT, CDR2 FQNNGV. The CDR3 is 16 amino acids. DNA for the CDR3: TGTGCCAGCAGCCCTCTAAGAAGGGAGGGGGCCTACGAGCAGTACTTC. This translates into CASSPLRREGAYEQYF.

The CDR3 DNA follows: TGTGCCAGCAGCGTAGAGGGAGCTAAACAGTTCTTC. Its translation: CASSVEGAKQFF. This chain joins TRBV9 and TRBJ2-1; possible D gene TRBD2, 5 bases. Trimming removed 0 bases at V and 13 bases at J, with 11 bases between. The CDR3 contains 12 residues. The germline V gene encodes CDR1 SGDLS and CDR2 YYNGEE. Full variable domain (rest looked up from reference TRBV9 and TRBJ2-1): DSGVTQTPKHLITATGQRVTLRCSPRSGDLSVYWYQQSLDQGLQFLIQYYNGEERAKGNILERFSAQQFPDLHSELNLSSLELGDSALYFCASSVEGAKQFFGPGTRLTVL.

The J gene is TRBJ1-4, the V gene TRBV30; no clear D gene. Germline CDR1 reads GTSNPN; CDR2 reads SVGIG (reference sequence). V was trimmed by 0 bases and J by 8 bases, leaving 7 bases between them. The CDR3 sequence is 12 residues long. CDR3 region: CAWSVQNEKLFF. Here the CDR3 DNA reads TGTGCCTGGAGTGTACAGAACGAAAAACTGTTTTTT.

This chain connects TRBV7-2 to TRBJ2-3; TRBD1 agrees at 9 bases. The CDR3 extends over 15 amino acids. With 5 bases clipped from V and 6 bases from J, the junction kept 9 bases outside the gene matches. Germline CDR1 and CDR2: SGHTA and FQGNSA. The CDR3 reads CASSVRDREADTQYF. As DNA, the CDR3 is TGTGCCAGCAGCGTCCGGGACAGGGAGGCGGATACGCAGTATTTT.